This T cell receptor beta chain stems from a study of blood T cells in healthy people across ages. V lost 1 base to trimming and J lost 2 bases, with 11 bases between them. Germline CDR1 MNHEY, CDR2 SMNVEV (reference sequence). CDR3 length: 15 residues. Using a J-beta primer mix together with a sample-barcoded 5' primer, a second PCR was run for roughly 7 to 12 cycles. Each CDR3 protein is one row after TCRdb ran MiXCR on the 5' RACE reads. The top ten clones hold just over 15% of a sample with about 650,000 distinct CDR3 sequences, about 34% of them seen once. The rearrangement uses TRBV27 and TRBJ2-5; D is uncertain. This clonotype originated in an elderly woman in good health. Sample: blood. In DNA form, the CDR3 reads TGTGCCAGCAGTTTATTCCTCGGCAGGCAAGAGACCCAGTACTTC. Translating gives CASSLFLGRQETQYF.